This TCR beta chain was identified in a study of identical twins (dated by TCRdb to 2016 to 2018). About the study as a whole: TCR alpha and beta repertoires from monozygotic twins, unrelated adults of various ages and cord blood were deep-sequenced to test whether fetal clonotypes persist. To rule out contamination, the twin experiments were replicated at different times with different library preparation protocols.

Turning to this clonotype: Its antigen is unknown. No base quality information exists; no much larger clone differs at one position.

Relative to germline, V is missing 5 bases and J is missing 7 bases, with 13 bases of the junction outside any gene match. The germline V gene (reference sequence) sets CDR1 to DFQATT and CDR2 to SNEGSKA. The CDR3 has 14 amino acids, counting the end cysteine and phenylalanine. Just the 42-base CDR3 DNA is kept, in frame starting at base 1. Every donor in the study was a healthy Caucasian. Three unrelated non-twin adults were additionally sequenced: a male aged 18 to 29, a male aged 50 to 60 and a female aged 50 to 60. Using Miltenyi CD45RO+ enrichment and human naive T-cell isolation kits, memory (CD45RO+) and naive T cells were isolated from PBMC. The research as a whole found: Compared with coincidental sharing between unrelated individuals, an excess of low generation-probability sequences was observed among out-of-frame TCR alpha sequences shared between twins. In monozygotic twins, out-of-frame TCR alpha sharing was systematically underestimated by recombination models, although the models agreed with sharing between unrelated individuals. Abundant cord blood beta clonotypes carried fewer insertions; young adult naive repertoires showed a weaker similar trend, while memory repertoires showed none. Zero-insertion analyses could be partly confounded by invariant T cells such as MAIT and iNKT, although diverse VJ usage argued against such confounding for most clonotypes. A weaker excess of twin sharing was found in beta out-of-frame sequences because the signal-to-noise ratio was lowered by fewer shared sequences. Because the same donors could not be followed over many years, the conclusions depended on cross-sectional statistical analysis.

The library relied on 5' RACE. Reads for this sample came from an Illumina HiSeq 2000. Template switching added a universal primer binding site, and the final cDNA carried a unique molecular identifier that allowed TCR cDNA molecules to be counted accurately. Specific primers in the conserved constant-segment region were used to synthesize first-strand cDNA for the TCR alpha and beta chains. To control for contamination, every cDNA library carried two barcodes: a SMART-Mk sample barcode plus Illumina barcodes. Two successive PCR steps introduced TruSeq adapter sequences along with Illumina sample barcodes. Sequencing of the TCR alpha and beta cDNA libraries was done on the Illumina HiSeq platform using custom primers. Concerning the study's data processing: Raw reads were processed with MiGEC to extract unique molecular identifiers, and MiXCR was used to determine CDR3 positions. For each individual, recombination models were inferred using an EM algorithm with the repgenHMM and IGoR tools. Shared clonotype analysis was performed with the tcR package in R, normalizing sharing by the product of cloneset sizes. To study raw recombination without the effects of thymic and clonal selection, out-of-frame nonproductive sequences were analyzed. TCRdb ran its own pipeline on the public reads, namely fastp trimming at Q25 and MiXCR clone calling, and kept in-frame beta chains. Entries are consolidated by CDR3 protein sequence, retaining the most common genes and DNA. The V and J calls shown here were made by TCRdb, not taken from the authors' results. The sample table contains 350,000 to 450,000 distinct CDR3 sequences; only one count was recorded for less than 20% of them. Roughly an eighth of the sample is taken by the ten largest.

This TCR derives from a man aged 50-59 years in good health. Sequenced input: naive T cells sorted from blood. Explained via the paper, the cell subset or site label denotes: cells isolated with a human naive T-cell isolation kit. This chain joins TRBV20-1 to TRBJ2-7, and TRBD1 aligns with 8 junction nucleotides. The CDR3 here reads CSAHPGDRLLEQYF. The sequence in DNA is TGCAGTGCTCACCCCGGGGACAGGCTTCTTGAGCAGTACTTC.